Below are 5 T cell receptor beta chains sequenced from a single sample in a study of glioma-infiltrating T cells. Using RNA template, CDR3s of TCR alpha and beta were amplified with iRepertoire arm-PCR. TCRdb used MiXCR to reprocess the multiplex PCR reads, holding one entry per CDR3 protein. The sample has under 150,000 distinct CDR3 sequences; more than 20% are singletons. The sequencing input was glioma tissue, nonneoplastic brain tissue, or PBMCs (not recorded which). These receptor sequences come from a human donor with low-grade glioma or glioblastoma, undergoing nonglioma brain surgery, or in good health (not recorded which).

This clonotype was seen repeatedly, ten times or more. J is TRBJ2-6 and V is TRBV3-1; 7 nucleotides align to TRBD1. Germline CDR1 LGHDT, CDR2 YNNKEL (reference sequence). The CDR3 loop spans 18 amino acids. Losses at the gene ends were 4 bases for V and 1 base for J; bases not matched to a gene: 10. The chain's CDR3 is CASSPVTGQTSGANVLTF. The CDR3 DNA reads TGTGCCAGCAGCCCTGTGACGGGACAGACTTCTGGGGCCAACGTCCTGACTTTC.

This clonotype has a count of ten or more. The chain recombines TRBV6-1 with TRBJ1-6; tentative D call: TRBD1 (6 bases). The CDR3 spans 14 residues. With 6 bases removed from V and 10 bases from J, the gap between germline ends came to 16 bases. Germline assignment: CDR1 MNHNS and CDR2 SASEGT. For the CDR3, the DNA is TGTGCCAGCAGGCCGGGACATTTATACTCACCCCTCCACTTT. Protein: CASRPGHLYSPLHF.

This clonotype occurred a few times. This CDR3 reads CASSLVGPGGETQYF. For the CDR3, the DNA is TGTGCCAGCAGCTTAGTCGGCCCTGGAGGAGAGACCCAGTACTTC. This chain connects TRBV11-3 to TRBJ2-5; possible D gene TRBD2, 5 bases. This CDR3 has 15 amino acids. Germline-derived CDR1 and CDR2 are SGHNT and YENEEA. Trimming shortened V by 1 base and J by 4 bases, and 13 bases separated the two germline ends.

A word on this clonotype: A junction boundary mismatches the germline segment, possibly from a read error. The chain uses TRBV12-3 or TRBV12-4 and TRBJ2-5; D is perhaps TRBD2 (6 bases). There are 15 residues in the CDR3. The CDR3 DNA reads TGTGCCACCAGTGCCCCTAGCGTGGGGCAAGAGACCCAGTACTTC. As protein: CATSAPSVGQETQYF.

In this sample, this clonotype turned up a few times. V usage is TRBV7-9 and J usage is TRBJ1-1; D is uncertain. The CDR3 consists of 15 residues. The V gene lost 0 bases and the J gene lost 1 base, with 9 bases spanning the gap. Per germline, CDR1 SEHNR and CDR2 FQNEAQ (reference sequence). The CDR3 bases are TGTGCCAGCAGCTTAGCGGGGTCGGCGAACACTGAAGCTTTCTTT. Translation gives CASSLAGSANTEAFF. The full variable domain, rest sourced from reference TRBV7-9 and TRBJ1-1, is DTGVSQNPRHKITKRGQNVTFRCDPISEHNRLYWYRQTLGQGPEFLTYFQNEAQLEKSRLLSDRFSAERPKGSFSTLEIQRTEQGDSAMYLCASSLAGSANTEAFFGQGTRLTVV.